The present entry profiles one T cell receptor (beta chain) with its context. Original processing methods: It was from reference gene primer amplification that nucleated cell counts were estimated. Measured with immunoSEQ multiplex PCR; TCRdb has only the in-frame clones, and not every one. V and J calls plus clone size are reproduced from that table; the DNA served to infer D and trimming. Here the sample spans roughly 220,000 clones, about 84% being singletons. Ages ranged from roughly 18 to 100 years, with residence in about 24 US areas. In assigning cohorts, the study relied on participant-reported clinical history. This sample was included in a study of blood T cell repertoires in COVID-19. The overall study: In each case, the material was cDNA or gDNA derived from T cells, B-cell-depleted T cells, or PBMCs.

The CDR3 sequence is 14 residues long. The germline V gene has CDR1 WNHNN and CDR2 SYGVQD (reference sequence). Trimming cost V 4 bases and J 4 bases, with 12 bases left between them. The sample comprised PBMCs or T cells enriched from blood (not recorded which). V is TRBV10-1 and J is TRBJ2-3; D is unresolved. The TCR was taken from a man aged 25 to 40 with acute COVID-19. The CDR3 coding sequence is TGCGCCAGCAGTGTTAGGCTAAGCGCAGATACGCAGTATTTT. This encodes CASSVRLSADTQYF.